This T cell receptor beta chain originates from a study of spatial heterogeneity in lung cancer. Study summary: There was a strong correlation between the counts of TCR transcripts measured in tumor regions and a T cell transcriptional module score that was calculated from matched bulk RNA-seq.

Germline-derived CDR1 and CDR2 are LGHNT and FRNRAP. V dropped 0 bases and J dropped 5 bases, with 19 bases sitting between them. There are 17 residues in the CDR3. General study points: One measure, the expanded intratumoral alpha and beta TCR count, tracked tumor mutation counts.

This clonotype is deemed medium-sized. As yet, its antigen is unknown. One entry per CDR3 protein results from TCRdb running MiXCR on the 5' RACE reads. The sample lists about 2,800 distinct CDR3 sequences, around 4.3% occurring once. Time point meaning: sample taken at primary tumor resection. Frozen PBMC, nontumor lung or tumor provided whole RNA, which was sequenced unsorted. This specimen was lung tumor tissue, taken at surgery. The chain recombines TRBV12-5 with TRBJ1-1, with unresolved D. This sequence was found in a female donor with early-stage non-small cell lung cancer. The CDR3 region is CASGLVRGLNGETEAFF. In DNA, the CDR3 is TGTGCTAGTGGTTTGGTACGTGGCCTCAACGGAGAGACTGAAGCTTTCTTT.